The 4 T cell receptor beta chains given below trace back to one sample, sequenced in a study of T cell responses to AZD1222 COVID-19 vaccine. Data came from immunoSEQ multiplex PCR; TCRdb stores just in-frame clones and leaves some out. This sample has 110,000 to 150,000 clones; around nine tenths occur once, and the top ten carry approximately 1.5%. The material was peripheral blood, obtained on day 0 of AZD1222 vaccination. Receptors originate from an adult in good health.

The CDR3 is CASSLGLEAFF. The DNA for the CDR3 is TGTGCCAGCAGCTTAGGGTTGGAGGCTTTCTTT. The rearrangement links TRBV7-9 to TRBJ1-1; no clear D gene. The CDR3 contains 11 residues. Trimming took off 1 base at V and 11 bases at J, with 8 bases between the two ends. Germline V lookup: CDR1 SEHNR, CDR2 FQNEAQ (reference sequence).

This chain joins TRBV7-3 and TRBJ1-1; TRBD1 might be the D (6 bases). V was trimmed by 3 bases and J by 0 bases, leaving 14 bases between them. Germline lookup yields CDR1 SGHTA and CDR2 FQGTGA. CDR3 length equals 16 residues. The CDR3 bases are TGTGCCAGCAGCTTGAGGGGGACGGATATGAACACTGAAGCTTTCTTT. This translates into CASSLRGTDMNTEAFF.

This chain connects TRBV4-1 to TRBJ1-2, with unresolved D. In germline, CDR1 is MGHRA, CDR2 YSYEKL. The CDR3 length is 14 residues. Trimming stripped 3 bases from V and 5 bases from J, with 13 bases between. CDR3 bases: TGCGCCAGCAGCCATCCCGGGATCTTTTATGGCTACACCTTC. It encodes CASSHPGIFYGYTF.

CDR3 sequence (DNA): TGTGCCAGTAGAACAGGGTCTGGAAACACCATATATTTT. Protein sequence: CASRTGSGNTIYF. This chain uses TRBV19 with TRBJ1-3, with D possibly being TRBD1 (6 bases). Trimming stripped 6 bases from V and 1 base from J, with 7 bases between. Germline V gene sequence: CDR1 LNHDA, CDR2 SQIVND (reference sequence). The CDR3 spans 13 residues.